These 4 T cell receptor beta chains were sequenced from one sample in a study of blood T cell repertoires in COVID-19 (dated by TCRdb to about 2020). Library construction relied on the immunoSEQ multiplex PCR assay. TCRdb obtained this table from immuneACCESS and retained in-frame rearrangements with V and J assigned. These tables miss some clones; where compared with another copy, unresolved V genes account for less than half of the shortfall, and the remainder is unexplained. This sample has around 54,000 clones in its table, and 90% of those were observed once. The ten largest clones represent under 9% of the sample. The sequencing input was peripheral blood. The receptor source for this set is a woman aged 40 to 50 with active COVID-19.

This chain joins TRBV2 and TRBJ2-5; the match to TRBD2 covers 13 bases. This CDR3 has 16 amino acids. Unmatched junction bases numbered 10, after V lost 10 bases and J lost 2 bases. Germline V gene data show CDR1 as SNHLY and CDR2 as FYNNEI. The chain's CDR3 is CANVRTSGGPQETQYF. CDR3 nucleotide sequence: TGTGCCAACGTCCGGACTAGCGGGGGCCCACAAGAGACCCAGTACTTC. Filled out from reference TRBV2 and TRBJ2-5, the complete variable domain reads EPEVTQTPSHQVTQMGQEVILRCVPISNHLYFYWYRQILGQKVEFLVSFYNNEISEKSEIFDDQFSVERPDGSNFTLKIRSTKLEDSAMYFCANVRTSGGPQETQYFGPGTRLLVL.

The V gene is TRBV29-1, the J gene TRBJ2-1; D may be TRBD1 (8 bases). This CDR3 spans 12 amino acids. Germline-derived CDR1 and CDR2 are SQVTM and ANQGSEA. V gave up 5 bases and J gave up 10 bases, with 15 bases separating them. CDR3 protein: CSVYIQGGEQFF. Here the CDR3 DNA reads TGCAGCGTTTACATACAGGGGGGGGAGCAGTTCTTC.

The chain joins TRBV9 to TRBJ2-1, with TRBD2 identical over 9 bases. Germline CDR1 SGDLS, CDR2 YYNGEE. The CDR3 contains 15 residues. V lost 0 bases and J lost 6; bases outside the gene matches: 4. CDR3 sequence (DNA): TGTGCCAGCAGCGTAGAATTAGCGGGGGCCAATGAGCAGTTCTTC. This encodes CASSVELAGANEQFF.

The rearrangement links TRBV5-1 to TRBJ1-4, with TRBD1 as a possible D gene (6 bases). This CDR3 contains 15 residues. Trimming removed 3 bases at V and 0 bases at J, with 9 bases between. CDR1 and CDR2 (germline): SGHRS, YFSETQ. The CDR3 reads CASSSRTATNEKLFF. Here the CDR3 DNA reads TGCGCCAGCAGCTCCAGGACAGCAACTAATGAAAAACTGTTTTTT.